This T cell receptor (beta chain) originates from a study of T cell changes during pregnancy in multiple sclerosis. The repertoire was sequenced with immunoSEQ multiplex PCR; TCRdb's copy has only in-frame clones and lacks some. This sample has tens of thousands of clones, with around 93% found just once. The sample was CD4+ T cells from peripheral blood mononuclear cells, taken in the third trimester of pregnancy. The sequence was collected from a female donor in good health, enrolled as a control in a pregnancy study.

The DNA of the CDR3 is TGTGCCAGCTCACCAGGGACTAGCGGGGGCGCGGCCAGCACAGATACGCAGTATTTT. Translated: CASSPGTSGGAASTDTQYF. The V gene is TRBV18, the J gene TRBJ2-3; TRBD2 matches at 14 bases. V gave up 2 bases and J gave up 0 bases; unmatched junction bases: 7. Germline loops: CDR1 KGHSH, CDR2 LQKENI. This CDR3 is built from 19 residues.